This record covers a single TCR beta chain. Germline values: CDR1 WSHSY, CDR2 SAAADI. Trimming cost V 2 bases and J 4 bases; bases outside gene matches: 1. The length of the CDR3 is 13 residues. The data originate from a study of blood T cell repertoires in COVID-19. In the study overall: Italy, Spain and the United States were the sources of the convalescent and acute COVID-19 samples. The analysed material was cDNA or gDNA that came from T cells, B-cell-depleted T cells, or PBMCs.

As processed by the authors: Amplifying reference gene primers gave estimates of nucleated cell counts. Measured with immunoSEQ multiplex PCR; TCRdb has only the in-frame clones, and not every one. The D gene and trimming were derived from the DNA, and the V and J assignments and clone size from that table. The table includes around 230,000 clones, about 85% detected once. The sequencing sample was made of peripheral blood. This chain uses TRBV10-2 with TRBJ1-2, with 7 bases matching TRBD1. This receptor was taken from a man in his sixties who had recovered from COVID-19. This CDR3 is CASSEGTAYGYTF. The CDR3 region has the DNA TGCGCCAGCAGTGAGGGGACAGCCTATGGCTACACCTTC.